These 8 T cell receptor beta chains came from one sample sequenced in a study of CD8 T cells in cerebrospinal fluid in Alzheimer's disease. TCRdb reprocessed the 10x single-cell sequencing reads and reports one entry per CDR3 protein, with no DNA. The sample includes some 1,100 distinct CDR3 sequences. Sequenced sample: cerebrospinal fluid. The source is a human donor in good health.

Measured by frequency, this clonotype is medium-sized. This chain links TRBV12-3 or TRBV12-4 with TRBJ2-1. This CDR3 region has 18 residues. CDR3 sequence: CASSLDSWVNSPYNEQFF.

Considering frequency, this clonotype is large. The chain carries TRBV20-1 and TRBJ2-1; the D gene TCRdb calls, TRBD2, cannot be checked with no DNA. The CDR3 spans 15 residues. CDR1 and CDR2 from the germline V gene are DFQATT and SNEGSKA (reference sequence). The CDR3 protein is CSASGGTSGSYEQFF.

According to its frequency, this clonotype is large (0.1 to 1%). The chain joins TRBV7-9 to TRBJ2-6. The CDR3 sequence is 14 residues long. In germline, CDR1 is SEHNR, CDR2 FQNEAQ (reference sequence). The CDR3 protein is CASSPRAGANVLTF.

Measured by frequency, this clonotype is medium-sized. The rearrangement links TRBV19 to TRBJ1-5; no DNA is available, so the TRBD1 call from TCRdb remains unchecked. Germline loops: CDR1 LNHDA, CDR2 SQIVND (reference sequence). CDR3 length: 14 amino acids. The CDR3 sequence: CASSTPPTGQPQHF.

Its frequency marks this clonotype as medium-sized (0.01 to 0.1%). Here the CDR3 reads CASSTSQGEAFF. This chain links TRBV12-3 or TRBV12-4 with TRBJ1-1; checking the TCRdb D call of TRBD1 is not possible without DNA. There are 12 residues in the CDR3.

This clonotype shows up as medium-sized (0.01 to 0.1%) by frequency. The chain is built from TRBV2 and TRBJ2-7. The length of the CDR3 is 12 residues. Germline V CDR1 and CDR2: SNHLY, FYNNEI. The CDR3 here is CASKGQSWEQYF.

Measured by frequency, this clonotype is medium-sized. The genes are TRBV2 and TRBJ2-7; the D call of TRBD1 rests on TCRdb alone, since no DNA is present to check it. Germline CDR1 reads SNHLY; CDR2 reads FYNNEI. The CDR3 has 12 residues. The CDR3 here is CASRAPPYEQYF. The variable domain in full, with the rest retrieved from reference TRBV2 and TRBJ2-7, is EPEVTQTPSHQVTQMGQEVILRCVPISNHLYFYWYRQILGQKVEFLVSFYNNEISEKSEIFDDQFSVERPDGSNFTLKIRSTKLEDSAMYFCASRAPPYEQYFGPGTRLTVT.

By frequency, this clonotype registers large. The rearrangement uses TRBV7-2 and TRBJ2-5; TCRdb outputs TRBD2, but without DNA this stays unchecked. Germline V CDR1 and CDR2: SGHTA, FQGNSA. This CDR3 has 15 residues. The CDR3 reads CASTLTSGRRETQYF. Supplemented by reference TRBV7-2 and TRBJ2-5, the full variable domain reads GAGVSQSPSNKVTEKGKDVELRCDPISGHTALYWYRQSLGQGLEFLIYFQGNSAPDKSGLPSDRFSAERTGGSVSTLTIQRTQQEDSAVYLCASTLTSGRRETQYFGPGTRLLVL.